The rows below give T cell receptor beta chains drawn from one sample of a study of blood T cell repertoires in COVID-19. Clones were read by immunoSEQ multiplex PCR, and TCRdb kept only the in-frame ones, dropping some. The table includes around 95,000 clones, roughly 79% detected once. The sequenced sample was peripheral blood. The origin of the receptors is a woman aged 70-85 years with acute or convalescent COVID-19. Both conserved end residues are part of each CDR3. The D gene is left open where the match is weak. Where a row states a size, it is once, few, many or the class of an expanded clone; other rows omit it.

d_call: -
clone_size: few
v_call: TRBV29-1
j_call: TRBJ2-3
cdr3_nt: TGCAGCGTTGTTTGGGCCGCAGGCAGTACAGATACGCAGTATTTT
cdr3_aa: CSVVWAAGSTDTQYF

d_call: -
clone_size: -
v_call: TRBV30
j_call: TRBJ1-5
cdr3_nt: TGTGCCTGGAGTTTTTCCGGGACACCAAAAAGGCCCCAGCATTTT
cdr3_aa: CAWSFSGTPKRPQHF

d_call: -
clone_size: -
v_call: TRBV15
j_call: TRBJ2-3
cdr3_nt: TGTGCCACCAGTGGACAGTACACAGATACGCAGTATTTT
cdr3_aa: CATSGQYTDTQYF

d_call: -
clone_size: -
v_call: TRBV5-1
j_call: TRBJ2-5
cdr3_nt: TGCGCCAGCAGCGTTTCCAGGGGATCAGAGACCCAGTACTTC
cdr3_aa: CASSVSRGSETQYF

d_call: -
clone_size: -
v_call: TRBV5-1
j_call: TRBJ1-3
cdr3_nt: TGCGCCAGCAGCTTGGGCCAGTTTCCCTCTGGAAACACCATATATTTT
cdr3_aa: CASSLGQFPSGNTIYF

d_call: TRBD1
clone_size: -
v_call: TRBV6-5
j_call: TRBJ1-3
cdr3_nt: TGTGCCAGCAGTTCCGAAGGACAGGGAAGATACACCATATATTTT
cdr3_aa: CASSSEGQGRYTIYF

d_call: -
clone_size: -
v_call: TRBV29-1
j_call: TRBJ2-4
cdr3_nt: TGCAGCGCCGCAGGGATGGCGCTGGACATTCAGTACTTC
cdr3_aa: CSAAGMALDIQYF

d_call: TRBD1
clone_size: -
v_call: TRBV19
j_call: TRBJ1-5
cdr3_nt: TGTGCCAGCGTACAGGGGAGAAGCAATCAGCCCCAGCATTTT
cdr3_aa: CASVQGRSNQPQHF

d_call: -
clone_size: -
v_call: TRBV5-4
j_call: TRBJ1-2
cdr3_nt: TGTGCCAGCAGCTGGAGCGGGGAGGAGAGGAGGACCTTC
cdr3_aa: CASSWSGEERRTF

d_call: TRBD2
clone_size: -
v_call: TRBV7-9
j_call: TRBJ2-1
cdr3_nt: TGTGCCAGCAGCAGTCCGGGGCTAGCGGTCTTCGATGAGCAGTTCTTC
cdr3_aa: CASSSPGLAVFDEQFF

d_call: -
clone_size: -
v_call: TRBV6-5
j_call: TRBJ2-3
cdr3_nt: TGTGCCAGCAGACCCACTGCAGATACGCAGTATTTT
cdr3_aa: CASRPTADTQYF

d_call: TRBD2
clone_size: -
v_call: TRBV2
j_call: TRBJ2-1
cdr3_nt: TGTGCCACCCGAGGGACTAGCGCTAACAATGAGCAGTTCTTC
cdr3_aa: CATRGTSANNEQFF

d_call: TRBD2
clone_size: -
v_call: TRBV5-1
j_call: TRBJ2-2
cdr3_nt: TGCGCCAGCAGCCCCGGGGGGGCCGGGGAGCTGTTTTTT
cdr3_aa: CASSPGGAGELFF

d_call: -
clone_size: once
v_call: TRBV4-3
j_call: TRBJ1-1
cdr3_nt: TGCGCCAGCAGCCAAGAAATGACAGCCGGGGGAGCTTTCTTT
cdr3_aa: CASSQEMTAGGAFF

d_call: -
clone_size: -
v_call: TRBV19
j_call: TRBJ2-5
cdr3_nt: TGTGCCAGTAGTATAACCCTTTACGGGGGAACCCAAGAGACCCAGTACTTC
cdr3_aa: CASSITLYGGTQETQYF

d_call: -
clone_size: -
v_call: TRBV5-1
j_call: TRBJ2-5
cdr3_nt: TGCGCCAGCAGCTTGGCCGGGGTCTCTCAAGAGACCCAGTACTTC
cdr3_aa: CASSLAGVSQETQYF

d_call: TRBD2
clone_size: -
v_call: TRBV9
j_call: TRBJ2-3
cdr3_nt: TGTGCCAGCAGCAGAAGCGGGGACGATACGCAGTATTTT
cdr3_aa: CASSRSGDDTQYF

d_call: TRBD1
clone_size: once
v_call: TRBV11-2
j_call: TRBJ1-1
cdr3_nt: TGTGCCAGCAGCCCTCTAACAGGGGGCGCGACTGAAGCTTTCTTT
cdr3_aa: CASSPLTGGATEAFF

d_call: -
clone_size: -
v_call: TRBV18
j_call: TRBJ1-1
cdr3_nt: TGTGCCAGCTCACCTGATAACACAGCCCCTGAAGCTTTCTTT
cdr3_aa: CASSPDNTAPEAFF

d_call: -
clone_size: -
v_call: TRBV4-3
j_call: TRBJ2-5
cdr3_nt: TGCGCCAGCAGCCAAGGAGTAAGGGGTGGGGAGACCCAGTACTTC
cdr3_aa: CASSQGVRGGETQYF

d_call: TRBD1
clone_size: -
v_call: TRBV5-1
j_call: TRBJ1-4
cdr3_nt: TGCGCCAGCAGCCGGGACAGGGATGAAAAACTGTTTTTT
cdr3_aa: CASSRDRDEKLFF

d_call: TRBD1
clone_size: -
v_call: TRBV3-1/TRBV3-2
j_call: TRBJ1-3
cdr3_nt: TGTGCCAGCAGCAGCGGGACAGGGGGAAACACCATATATTTT
cdr3_aa: CASSSGTGGNTIYF

d_call: -
clone_size: once
v_call: TRBV10-3
j_call: TRBJ2-5
cdr3_nt: TGTGCCATCAGTAGGTCAGGGCAAGAGACCCAGTACTTC
cdr3_aa: CAISRSGQETQYF

d_call: -
clone_size: -
v_call: TRBV2
j_call: TRBJ1-4
cdr3_nt: TGTGCCAGCAGCCTATTAAGGGGCGGTTCTAATGAAAAACTGTTTTTT
cdr3_aa: CASSLLRGGSNEKLFF

d_call: -
clone_size: few
v_call: TRBV12-3/TRBV12-4
j_call: TRBJ2-5
cdr3_nt: TGTGCCAGCAGTCTGCAGACGCGGGAGACCCAGTACTTC
cdr3_aa: CASSLQTRETQYF

d_call: TRBD1
clone_size: -
v_call: TRBV6-6
j_call: TRBJ2-7
cdr3_nt: TGTGCCAGCAGTTTGGAACAGGGGTCCTACGAGCAGTACTTC
cdr3_aa: CASSLEQGSYEQYF

d_call: TRBD1
clone_size: -
v_call: TRBV6-5
j_call: TRBJ2-7
cdr3_nt: TGTGCCAGCAGTCTGACAGGGGAATGGGGCGAGCAGTACTTC
cdr3_aa: CASSLTGEWGEQYF

d_call: TRBD1
clone_size: -
v_call: TRBV4-1
j_call: TRBJ1-6
cdr3_nt: TGCGCCAGCAGCCAAGAGGACAGGGATAATTCACCCCTCCACTTT
cdr3_aa: CASSQEDRDNSPLHF

d_call: -
clone_size: -
v_call: TRBV25-1
j_call: TRBJ1-1
cdr3_nt: TGTGCCTCCTGGGAGGGGGGGAACACTGAAGCTTTCTTT
cdr3_aa: CASWEGGNTEAFF

d_call: TRBD1
clone_size: -
v_call: TRBV30
j_call: TRBJ1-5
cdr3_nt: TGTGCCTGGAGTCTCACAGGGGATCAGCCCCAGCATTTT
cdr3_aa: CAWSLTGDQPQHF

d_call: TRBD2
clone_size: -
v_call: TRBV10-3
j_call: TRBJ2-1
cdr3_nt: TGTGCCATCAGTATCGGGGGGGCGAACGAGCAGTTCTTC
cdr3_aa: CAISIGGANEQFF

d_call: TRBD2
clone_size: -
v_call: TRBV4-1
j_call: TRBJ2-5
cdr3_nt: TGCGCCAGCAGCCAAGGGGCGGGGGGGCCCCCAGAGACCCAGTACTTC
cdr3_aa: CASSQGAGGPPETQYF

d_call: -
clone_size: -
v_call: TRBV6-4
j_call: TRBJ2-3
cdr3_nt: TGTGCCAGCAAGGCACGTGAAGGGGGGGCCGCAGATACGCAGTATTTT
cdr3_aa: CASKAREGGAADTQYF

d_call: TRBD1
clone_size: -
v_call: TRBV4-1
j_call: TRBJ1-2
cdr3_nt: TGCGCCAGCAGCCAAGAAGGGACAGGCAACTATGGCTACACCTTC
cdr3_aa: CASSQEGTGNYGYTF

d_call: TRBD1
clone_size: -
v_call: TRBV2
j_call: TRBJ2-1
cdr3_nt: TGTGCCAGCAGTGGTTCAGGACAGGGGACCTACAATGAGCAGTTCTTC
cdr3_aa: CASSGSGQGTYNEQFF

d_call: -
clone_size: few
v_call: TRBV6-5
j_call: TRBJ2-1
cdr3_nt: TGTGCCAGCGGAGGATTTGATATCTACAATGAGCAGTTCTTC
cdr3_aa: CASGGFDIYNEQFF